This passage covers 22 T cell receptor beta chains from one sample sequenced in a study of T-cell reconstitution after alpha-beta-depleted transplantation in children. Preparation of the TCRbeta library was carried out with unique molecular identifiers. Each CDR3 protein gets one entry after TCRdb re-called the PCR reads with MiXCR. The profile covers hundreds of thousands of distinct CDR3 sequences, with about 16% appearing a single time and roughly two fifths taken by the ten largest. Material: PBMCs, mostly from graft donor cells, obtained 360 days after TCRalphabeta/CD19-depleted stem cell transplant. These receptor sequences come from a male patient under 10 years old who had a stem cell transplant for acute lymphoblastic leukemia, so the T cells may come from the graft donor.

The rearrangement links TRBV7-6 to TRBJ2-1, with a possible D match to TRBD2 (7 bases). The CDR3 totals 16 residues. V gave up 1 base and J gave up 6 bases, with 16 bases separating them. The germline CDR1 and CDR2 sequences are SGHVS and FNYEAQ. The CDR3 is CASSLGLEGGGNEQFF. The CDR3 DNA reads TGTGCCAGCAGCTTAGGACTAGAGGGGGGGGGCAATGAGCAGTTCTTC.

CDR3 DNA: TGCGCCAGCAGCCAGGCGTTTACAGGGGTGGCCACAGATACGCAGTATTTT. It is translated as CASSQAFTGVATDTQYF. This sequence joins TRBV4-3 and TRBJ2-3, with 7 nucleotides matching TRBD1. The CDR3 length is 17 residues. Germline V gene data show CDR1 as LGHNA and CDR2 as YSLEER. V lost 3 bases, J lost 2 bases, and 11 bases stayed unmatched.

This clonotype occurred a few times. V is TRBV20-1 and J is TRBJ2-1; 14 bases are shared with TRBD2. The CDR3 is 15 residues long. Per the germline V gene, CDR1 is DFQATT and CDR2 is SNEGSKA (reference sequence). V shed 5 bases, J shed 5 bases, and the junction held 5 bases outside the gene matches. The CDR3 coding sequence is TGCAGTGCTGGGGGACTAGCGGGAGAGGACAATGAGCAGTTCTTC. Protein: CSAGGLAGEDNEQFF.

The chain has TRBV6-2 or TRBV6-3 and TRBJ1-5, with D possibly TRBD1 on 5 matching bases. The germline CDR1 and CDR2 sequences are MNHEY and SVGEGT. V was pared by 0 bases and J by 3 bases, with 15 bases between. The CDR3 is 17 amino acids. The CDR3 here is CASSYSSLGTYNQPQHF. The CDR3 DNA reads TGTGCCAGCAGTTACTCCTCCCTCGGGACCTACAATCAGCCCCAGCATTTT.

In regard to this clonotype: Sequence at one end of the junction differs from germline and may be a read error. The gene calls are TRBV9 and TRBJ2-1; 10 bases are a match to TRBD2. Germline CDR1 and CDR2: SGDLS and YYNGEE. The CDR3 contains 14 residues. CDR3 amino acids: CASSVAVTGTSEEF. In nucleotides, the CDR3 is TGTGCCAGCAGCGTAGCGGTAACCGGGACTAGCGAAGAGTTC.

V and J are TRBV5-1 and TRBJ2-7; 7 bases line up with TRBD2. In germline, CDR1 is SGHRS, CDR2 YFSETQ. V was clipped by 0 bases and J by 5 bases; unmatched bases: 14. The CDR3 is 17 residues long. CDR3 DNA sequence: TGCGCCAGCAGCTTGGCTGGATCGCTAGCGGCTCTGAACGAGCAGTACTTC. This encodes CASSLAGSLAALNEQYF.

The chain links TRBV28 to TRBJ2-1; 9 nucleotides match TRBD1. The germline gives CDR1 MDHEN, CDR2 SYDVKM. This CDR3 comprises 15 residues. The trim removed 2 bases at V and 9 bases at J, leaving 8 bases unmatched. The CDR3 is CASSLGGQGEGEQFF. The CDR3 coding sequence is TGTGCCAGCAGTTTAGGGGGACAGGGTGAGGGTGAGCAGTTCTTC.

The CDR3 reads CASSLEGLAGAHDNEQFF. Here the CDR3 DNA reads TGTGCCAGCAGCTTAGAAGGGCTAGCGGGAGCCCACGACAATGAGCAGTTCTTC. V usage is TRBV11-1 and J usage is TRBJ2-1; 10 bases map to TRBD2. Losses at the gene ends were 1 base for V and 5 bases for J; bases not matched to a gene: 11. The CDR3 covers 18 residues. Germline V gene sequence: CDR1 SGHAT, CDR2 FQDESV (reference sequence).

V is TRBV28 and J is TRBJ1-6; no firm D call. The CDR3 runs 19 residues. V was cut by 3 bases and J by 0 bases, with 18 bases left in between. Germline V gene sequence: CDR1 MDHEN, CDR2 SYDVKM. The CDR3 loop is CASSFGMPSMSSYNSPLHF. The DNA of the CDR3 is TGTGCCAGCAGTTTTGGCATGCCATCGATGAGCTCCTATAATTCACCCCTCCACTTT.

V usage is TRBV2 and J usage is TRBJ2-1; tentatively, D is TRBD1 (8 bases). Per germline, CDR1 SNHLY and CDR2 FYNNEI. The CDR3 runs to 15 residues. V shed 5 bases and J shed 3 bases, with 14 bases lying between them. The CDR3 loop is CASSWTGRDYNEQFF. CDR3 DNA: TGTGCCAGCAGTTGGACAGGGAGGGACTACAATGAGCAGTTCTTC.

This clonotype appeared a single time. One end of the junction varies from germline; a read error may be responsible. V gene TRBV6-1 combines with J gene TRBJ2-3, with 9 bases fitting TRBD2. CDR3 size: 14 residues. Germline V gene sequence: CDR1 MNHNS, CDR2 SASEGT. CDR3 protein: CTSSGTSRTDTQYF. CDR3 nucleotides: TGTACCAGCAGTGGGACTAGCCGCACAGATACGCAGTATTTT.

This rearrangement joins TRBV7-9 to TRBJ2-3; 8 nucleotides align to TRBD1. In germline, CDR1 is SEHNR, CDR2 FQNEAQ (reference sequence). With 5 bases clipped from V and 6 bases from J, the junction kept 4 bases outside the gene matches. The CDR3 totals 13 residues. In DNA form, the CDR3 reads TGTGCCAGCAGCCGGACAGGGTCGGATACGCAGTATTTT. It specifies CASSRTGSDTQYF. The variable domain in full, with the rest retrieved from reference TRBV7-9 and TRBJ2-3, is DTGVSQNPRHKITKRGQNVTFRCDPISEHNRLYWYRQTLGQGPEFLTYFQNEAQLEKSRLLSDRFSAERPKGSFSTLEIQRTEQGDSAMYLCASSRTGSDTQYFGPGTRLTVL.

The V gene is TRBV10-3, the J gene TRBJ1-3; no reliable D call. Germline values: CDR1 ENHRY, CDR2 SYGVKD. Trimming cost V 6 bases and J 2 bases, with 17 bases left between them. The CDR3 covers 16 residues. For the CDR3, the DNA is TGTGCCATCAGATCTAAGGATCAGGACCCTGGAAACACCATATATTTT. Its protein is CAIRSKDQDPGNTIYF.

V and J are TRBV27 and TRBJ2-1; 11 nucleotides line up with TRBD1. J lost 0 bases, V lost 3 bases, and 13 bases had no gene match. The CDR3 has 20 residues. The germline V gene has CDR1 MNHEY and CDR2 SMNVEV (reference sequence). In nucleotides, the CDR3 is TGTGCCAGCAGTTTGGGGCCGGGACAGGGGGTGAGGAGCTCCTACAATGAGCAGTTCTTC. Translating gives CASSLGPGQGVRSSYNEQFF.

This sequence joins TRBV20-1 and TRBJ2-1, with 7 nucleotides matching TRBD2. V shed 4 bases and J 5 bases; nucleotides not matched to a gene: 5. Germline V gene data show CDR1 as DFQATT and CDR2 as SNEGSKA (reference sequence). The CDR3 is made up of 13 amino acids. The CDR3 DNA follows: TGCAGTGCTATCCGGGGGGTTAACAATGAGCAGTTCTTC. Protein: CSAIRGVNNEQFF.

This clonotype was seen only a few times. The CDR3 region is CASSPRDRGVGEQYF. Written as DNA, the CDR3 is TGTGCCAGCAGCCCCCGGGACAGGGGGGTTGGCGAGCAGTACTTC. The rearrangement joins TRBV4-2 to TRBJ2-7; 11 nucleotides line up with TRBD1. The J segment lost 6 bases and the V segment lost 4 bases, leaving 8 bases of the junction unmatched. The CDR3 covers 15 residues. CDR1 and CDR2 from the germline V gene are LGHNA and YNFKEQ.

V is TRBV20-1 and J is TRBJ2-7; the match to TRBD1 covers 8 bases. The ends lost 6 bases at V and 1 base at J; junction bases unmatched: 5. In germline, CDR1 is DFQATT, CDR2 SNEGSKA (reference sequence). CDR3 size: 13 residues. The CDR3 sequence is CSARTGSSYEQYF. For the CDR3, the DNA is TGCAGTGCCAGGACAGGGAGTTCCTACGAGCAGTACTTC.

V is TRBV29-1 and J is TRBJ2-3, with D uncertain. This CDR3 contains 14 residues. V was shortened by 2 bases and J by 0 bases, with 9 bases between the two germline ends. CDR1 is SQVTM and CDR2 is ANQGSEA in the germline V gene. The CDR3: CSVEWPPSTDTQYF. Written as DNA, the CDR3 is TGCAGCGTTGAATGGCCCCCAAGCACAGATACGCAGTATTTT.

The CDR3 reads CASSLGITYEQYF. The CDR3 bases are TGTGCCAGCTCACTCGGTATCACCTACGAGCAGTACTTC. V usage is TRBV18 and J usage is TRBJ2-7; D not certain. CDR3 size: 13 residues. V lost 4 bases and J lost 2, with 9 bases in between. The germline gives CDR1 KGHSH, CDR2 LQKENI.

The J gene is TRBJ2-1, the V gene TRBV6-2 or TRBV6-3, with D unresolved. V lost 4 bases to trimming and J lost 3 bases, with 10 bases between them. The CDR3 covers 14 residues. Germline V lookup: CDR1 MNHEY, CDR2 SVGEGT. The CDR3 nucleotides read TGTGCCAGCAGTTTTCTGACCCTCTACAATGAGCAGTTCTTC. Residues: CASSFLTLYNEQFF.

This clonotype was seen at least ten times. The CDR3 loop reads CASSPIVPSETQYF. CDR3 nucleotides: TGTGCCAGCAGTCCCATTGTACCTAGCGAGACCCAGTACTTC. The chain recombines TRBV2 with TRBJ2-5; D is possibly TRBD2 (5 bases). The germline gives CDR1 SNHLY, CDR2 FYNNEI. There are 14 residues in the CDR3. V lost 5 bases and J lost 5, with 15 bases in between.

This clonotype was counted ten times or more. The chain is built from TRBV10-3 and TRBJ2-1; 8 nucleotides line up with TRBD1. Germline V lookup: CDR1 ENHRY, CDR2 SYGVKD. The CDR3 is made up of 15 amino acids. V shed 5 bases, J shed 4 bases, and the junction held 7 bases outside the gene matches. CDR3 nucleotides: TGTGCCATCAGTTCACGACAGGGGCGTTACAATGAGCAGTTCTTC. It encodes CAISSRQGRYNEQFF.